One sample yielded the 20 T cell receptor beta chains listed below, sequenced in a study of spatial heterogeneity in lung cancer. TCRdb ran MiXCR on the 5' RACE reads and lists one entry per CDR3 protein. This table holds tens of thousands of distinct CDR3 sequences, about an eighth found once. Documented time point: sample taken at primary tumor resection. Tumor, nontumor lung or frozen PBMC supplied whole RNA, sequenced without sorting. The material sequenced was PBMCs, taken at surgery. Receptors originate from a male donor with early-stage non-small cell lung cancer.

This clonotype was seen at least ten times. V gene TRBV7-8 combines with J gene TRBJ2-7; no definite D call. The CDR3 is 15 residues long. CDR1 is SGHVS and CDR2 is FQNEAQ in the germline V gene. Trimming removed 8 bases from V and 2 bases from J, with 19 bases in between. The CDR3 DNA follows: TGTGCCAGCTTAATCTGGCCTCCTCCCCCCTACGAGCAGTACTTC. Translated: CASLIWPPPPYEQYF.

V gene TRBV13 combines with J gene TRBJ2-7, with TRBD2 identical over 8 bases. From germline, CDR1 is PRHDT and CDR2 FYEKMQ (reference sequence). J lost 2 bases, V lost 3 bases, and 3 bases had no gene match. The CDR3 is made up of 14 amino acids. This chain's CDR3 is CASSFSGETYEQYF. CDR3 DNA sequence: TGTGCCAGCAGCTTTAGCGGGGAAACCTACGAGCAGTACTTC.

The rearrangement uses TRBV15 and TRBJ2-3, with 11 bases that match TRBD2. J gave up 2 bases and V 5 bases, and 3 bases lay outside the gene matches. The CDR3 is 15 residues long. Germline V CDR1 and CDR2: LNHNV, YYDKDF (reference sequence). In DNA form, the CDR3 reads TGTGCCACCAGCTGGACTAGCGGGTCCACAGATACGCAGTATTTT. Protein: CATSWTSGSTDTQYF.

A few counts support this clonotype. The CDR3: CASSLGVGASSPLHF. CDR3 DNA sequence: TGCGCCAGCAGCTTGGGTGTAGGAGCAAGTTCACCCCTCCACTTT. This chain connects TRBV5-1 to TRBJ1-6; D is unresolved. The V end lost 0 bases, the J end lost 9 bases, and 13 bases lay between the germline ends. This CDR3 comprises 15 residues. Germline lookup yields CDR1 SGHRS and CDR2 YFSETQ.

The gene calls are TRBV20-1 and TRBJ2-1; either TRBD1 or TRBD2 may fit D (5 bases each). The CDR3 is 14 amino acids. CDR1 and CDR2 (germline): DFQATT, SNEGSKA (reference sequence). Trimming cost V 6 bases and J 1 base, with 13 bases left between them. The CDR3 DNA sequence: TGCAGTGCCGAGGGGTCGGAATCCTACAATGAGCAGTTCTTC. Encoded protein: CSAEGSESYNEQFF.

The chain is built from TRBV29-1 and TRBJ2-7; D is tentatively TRBD1 or TRBD2 (5 bases each). The CDR3 length is 13 residues. Trimming pared 4 bases from V and 4 bases from J, leaving 14 bases between. Germline V gene lookup returns CDR1 SQVTM and CDR2 ANQGSEA. The CDR3 sequence: CSVGSGAGYEQYF. For the CDR3, the DNA is TGCAGCGTTGGTTCCGGGGCGGGTTACGAGCAGTACTTC.

The chain links TRBV11-2 to TRBJ2-5; no definite D call. This CDR3 is built from 12 residues. Germline CDR1 is SGHAT and CDR2 is FQNNGV. Trimming cost V 6 bases and J 5 bases, with 10 bases left between them. CDR3 loop: CASRLTSETQYF. CDR3 coding DNA: TGTGCCAGCAGGTTAACATCGGAGACCCAGTACTTC.

The rearrangement uses TRBV4-1 and TRBJ2-7; a weak D match, TRBD2 (5 bases). The CDR3 contains 16 residues. V was clipped by 4 bases and J by 5 bases, with 21 bases between them. The germline gives CDR1 MGHRA, CDR2 YSYEKL. The CDR3 protein is CASSLRVYEGRDEQYF. For the CDR3, the DNA is TGCGCCAGCAGCCTAAGGGTATATGAGGGAAGGGACGAGCAGTACTTC.

As DNA, the CDR3 is TGTGCCAGCAGCGGATACGAGCAGTACTTC. Translation: CASSGYEQYF. The V call is TRBV28, the J call TRBJ2-7; D is uncertain. The CDR3 covers 10 residues. Looked up from germline, CDR1 is MDHEN and CDR2 is SYDVKM. With 6 bases removed from V and 4 bases from J, the gap between germline ends came to 4 bases.

V is TRBV5-1 and J is TRBJ2-6; D call uncertain. The CDR3 spans 16 residues. The germline V and J ends were trimmed by 0 bases and 0 bases, with 7 bases remaining between them. Germline V gene sequence: CDR1 SGHRS, CDR2 YFSETQ. CDR3 DNA: TGCGCCAGCAGCTTGGGACACAACTCTGGGGCCAACGTCCTGACTTTC. Its translation: CASSLGHNSGANVLTF.

In this sample, this clonotype turned up many times. The chain couples TRBV7-9 to TRBJ2-3; D call uncertain. V lost 0 bases and J 1 base, leaving 8 bases between the germline ends. Per germline, CDR1 SEHNR and CDR2 FQNEAQ (reference sequence). This CDR3 spans 15 amino acids. Here the CDR3 reads CASSLASYGTDTQYF. The CDR3 nucleotides read TGTGCCAGCAGCTTAGCCTCATATGGCACAGATACGCAGTATTTT.

This clonotype was picked up a small number of times. The genes are TRBV7-2 and TRBJ2-1; D might be TRBD2 (7 bases). V shed 1 base and J shed 6 bases, with 13 bases lying between them. Germline V lookup: CDR1 SGHTA, CDR2 FQGNSA. The CDR3 contains 15 residues. The CDR3 loop is CASSLGVGGPNEQFF. The CDR3 DNA sequence: TGTGCCAGCAGCTTAGGAGTGGGGGGGCCCAATGAGCAGTTCTTC.

The V and J genes are TRBV11-3 and TRBJ2-5; D gene ambiguous. V lost 5 bases to trimming and J lost 5 bases, with 15 bases between them. The CDR3 sequence is 14 residues long. Germline V lookup: CDR1 SGHNT, CDR2 YENEEA. The CDR3 here is CASSPAASSETQYF. CDR3 DNA sequence: TGTGCCAGCAGCCCTGCTGCCTCGTCGGAGACCCAGTACTTC.

This clonotype was seen at least ten times. The rearrangement joins TRBV12-5 to TRBJ1-1; D is unclear. The germline V and J ends were trimmed by 8 bases and 4 bases, with 20 bases remaining between them. This CDR3 contains 15 residues. Germline assignment: CDR1 LGHNT and CDR2 FRNRAP. The CDR3 sequence is CASSPGSRLGTEAFF. CDR3 in DNA: TGTGCTAGTTCACCCGGTAGTAGGTTGGGCACTGAAGCTTTCTTT.

This clonotype has only a few counts. The chain combines TRBV6-2 or TRBV6-3 with TRBJ2-7; D call uncertain. Trimming left V 6 bases short and J 2 bases short, with 23 bases between. CDR3 length: 17 residues. Germline V gene sequence: CDR1 MNHEY, CDR2 SVGEGT. In DNA, the CDR3 is TGTGCCAGCAGCACCCTCCCCACTGCGGTCGTTGCCTACGAGCAGTACTTC. Amino acids: CASSTLPTAVVAYEQYF.

In its sample, this clonotype was seen a few times. J is TRBJ2-2 and V is TRBV5-1; TRBD2 is a possible D gene (6 bases). The V end was cut by 4 bases, the J end by 3 bases, with 10 bases between. Germline loops: CDR1 SGHRS, CDR2 YFSETQ. The CDR3 length is 14 residues. CDR3 protein: CASSEGLYTGELFF. CDR3 DNA sequence: TGCGCCAGCAGCGAGGGACTTTACACCGGGGAGCTGTTTTTT.

This sequence joins TRBV27 and TRBJ2-2; D remains ambiguous. This CDR3 spans 16 amino acids. Germline V gene data show CDR1 as MNHEY and CDR2 as SMNVEV (reference sequence). The V end was cut by 3 bases, the J end by 6 bases, with 17 bases between. CDR3 sequence reads: CASSFEGYRLPGELFF. As DNA, the CDR3 is TGTGCCAGCAGTTTCGAAGGGTATCGACTCCCCGGGGAGCTGTTTTTT.

This clonotype was detected ten times or more. The chain is built from TRBV7-2 and TRBJ1-6; no reliable D call. From germline, CDR1 is SGHTA and CDR2 FQGNSA. This CDR3 region has 16 residues. Trimming pared 1 base from V and 7 bases from J, leaving 14 bases between. The CDR3 is CASSLGGLLMNSPLHF. The CDR3 DNA reads TGTGCCAGCAGCTTAGGAGGACTTCTGATGAATTCACCCCTCCACTTT.

Ten or more counts support this clonotype. The gene calls are TRBV7-2 and TRBJ2-3; no reliable D call. Deletions cut 3 bases from V and 5 bases from J, with 6 bases between. CDR1 and CDR2 from the germline V gene are SGHTA and FQGNSA. The CDR3 length is 12 residues. The CDR3 reads CASSLSRDTQYF. The CDR3 DNA reads TGTGCCAGCAGCTTGTCCCGAGATACGCAGTATTTT. Filled out from reference TRBV7-2 and TRBJ2-3, the complete variable domain reads GAGVSQSPSNKVTEKGKDVELRCDPISGHTALYWYRQSLGQGLEFLIYFQGNSAPDKSGLPSDRFSAERTGGSVSTLTIQRTQQEDSAVYLCASSLSRDTQYFGPGTRLTVL.

This chain connects TRBV20-1 to TRBJ1-5; D might be TRBD1 (5 bases). This CDR3 spans 13 amino acids. Between the trimmed V and J ends, which lost 3 bases and 3 bases, there was a span of 9 bases. Germline lookup yields CDR1 DFQATT and CDR2 SNEGSKA (reference sequence). The CDR3 nucleotides are TGCAGTGCTAGCTGGGGGTTCAATCAGCCCCAGCATTTT. This sequence encodes CSASWGFNQPQHF.